This T cell receptor beta chain emerged from a study of cytomegalovirus exposure and HLA in healthy donors. Overall study findings and caveats: Later analysis identified a missense DCLRE1C variant that was linked to TCR beta V- and J-gene trimming. Reports state that TCR beta sequences accurately predicted most subjects' HLA-A and HLA-B alleles.

About this clone itself: Its antigen is not identified.

V dropped 3 bases and J dropped 3; count of bases not matched to a gene: 4. Germline CDR1 reads SNHLY; CDR2 reads FYNNEI. This CDR3 region has 14 residues. The PCR employed 60 Vbeta primers together with 13 Jbeta primers. Clones were sequenced by immunoSEQ multiplex PCR, and TCRdb holds only the in-frame ones, with some missing. The sample carries 120,000 or so clones, around 80% recorded once. The sequence derives from a female donor in good health and CMV-seronegative. The sequenced sample was PBMCs. This sequence joins TRBV2 and TRBJ2-5; 7 bases are a match to TRBD2. CDR3 sequence reads: CASSEWAGEETQYF. For the CDR3, the DNA is TGTGCCAGCAGTGAGTGGGCGGGGGAAGAGACCCAGTACTTC.